This T cell receptor (beta chain) appears in the sequencing data of a study of blood T cell repertoires in COVID-19. Looking at the study overall: Samples taken during acute and convalescent COVID-19 were collected in the United States, Italy and Spain.

The CDR3 is 13 residues long. From germline, CDR1 is GTSNPN and CDR2 SVGIG (reference sequence). The V and J ends lost 7 bases and 4 bases respectively, with 16 bases between them. This table comes from immunoSEQ multiplex PCR, and its TCRdb copy is limited to in-frame clones, with some not included. The sample holds about 180,000 clones, approximately 89% seen once. The clonotype originates from a woman aged 25 to 39 with acute or convalescent COVID-19. Sequencing was performed on peripheral blood. The gene calls are TRBV30 and TRBJ1-2; TRBD1 is a possible D gene (5 bases). CDR3 in DNA: TGTGCCTACAGGCCGATGGCTACCTATGGCTACACCTTC. Translation: CAYRPMATYGYTF.